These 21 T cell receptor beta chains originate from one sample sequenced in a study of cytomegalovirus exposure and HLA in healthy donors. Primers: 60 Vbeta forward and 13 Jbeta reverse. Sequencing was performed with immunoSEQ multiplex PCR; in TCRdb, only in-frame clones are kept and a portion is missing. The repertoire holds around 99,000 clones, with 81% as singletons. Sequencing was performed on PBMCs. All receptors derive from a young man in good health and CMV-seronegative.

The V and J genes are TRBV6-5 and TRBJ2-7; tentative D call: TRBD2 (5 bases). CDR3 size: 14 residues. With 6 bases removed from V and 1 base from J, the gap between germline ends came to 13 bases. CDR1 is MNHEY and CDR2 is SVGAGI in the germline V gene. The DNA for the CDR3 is TGTGCCAGCAGGACGAATCCGGGATCCTACGAGCAGTACTTC. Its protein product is CASRTNPGSYEQYF.

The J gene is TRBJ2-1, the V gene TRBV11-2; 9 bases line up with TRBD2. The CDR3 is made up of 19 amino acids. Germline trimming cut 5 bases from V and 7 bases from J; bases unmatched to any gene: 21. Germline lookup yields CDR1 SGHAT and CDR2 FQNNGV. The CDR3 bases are TGTGCCAGCAGCCTGGGACTAGCCGCGTGGCGGGTGCGATATAATGAGCAGTTCTTC. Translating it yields CASSLGLAAWRVRYNEQFF.

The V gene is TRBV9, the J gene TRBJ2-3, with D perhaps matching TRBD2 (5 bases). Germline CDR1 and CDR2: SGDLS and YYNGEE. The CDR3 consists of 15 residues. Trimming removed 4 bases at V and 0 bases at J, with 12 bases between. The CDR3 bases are TGTGCCAGCAGCAACCGAGGAGGCAGCACAGATACGCAGTATTTT. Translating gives CASSNRGGSTDTQYF.

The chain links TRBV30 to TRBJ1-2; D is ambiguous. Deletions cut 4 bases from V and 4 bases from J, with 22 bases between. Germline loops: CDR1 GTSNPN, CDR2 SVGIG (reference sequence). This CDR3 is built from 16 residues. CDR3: CAWIRSRPRNSYGYTF. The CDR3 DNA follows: TGTGCCTGGATAAGGTCGAGACCCAGAAACAGCTATGGCTACACCTTC.

The CDR3 bases are TGTGCCAGCAGCTTAGTCTTCACAGGGAATCAGCCCCAGCATTTT. The encoded protein is CASSLVFTGNQPQHF. The J gene is TRBJ1-5, the V gene TRBV7-2, with D possibly TRBD1 on 6 matching bases. The ends were cut back, 1 base at V and 4 bases at J, with 11 bases in the middle. Germline lookup yields CDR1 SGHTA and CDR2 FQGNSA. The CDR3 has 15 residues. Using reference TRBV7-2 and TRBJ1-5 for the parts outside the CDR3, the full variable domain is GAGVSQSPSNKVTEKGKDVELRCDPISGHTALYWYRQSLGQGLEFLIYFQGNSAPDKSGLPSDRFSAERTGGSVSTLTIQRTQQEDSAVYLCASSLVFTGNQPQHFGDGTRLSIL.

The CDR3 is CASSYFAGTGGGYTF. CDR3 DNA: TGTGCCAGCAGTTACTTCGCCGGGACAGGGGGCGGCTACACCTTC. This chain connects TRBV6-6 to TRBJ1-2, with 12 bases that match TRBD1. CDR1 MNHNY and CDR2 SVGAGI come from the germline V gene (reference sequence). J gave up 8 bases and V 1 base, and 5 bases lay outside the gene matches. The CDR3 totals 15 residues.

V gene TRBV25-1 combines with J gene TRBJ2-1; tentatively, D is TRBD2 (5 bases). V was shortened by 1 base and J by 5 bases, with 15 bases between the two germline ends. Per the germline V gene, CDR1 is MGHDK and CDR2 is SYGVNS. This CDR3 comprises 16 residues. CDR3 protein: CASSELAGLLDNEQFF. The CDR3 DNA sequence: TGTGCCAGCAGTGAATTGGCAGGACTGTTGGACAATGAGCAGTTCTTC.

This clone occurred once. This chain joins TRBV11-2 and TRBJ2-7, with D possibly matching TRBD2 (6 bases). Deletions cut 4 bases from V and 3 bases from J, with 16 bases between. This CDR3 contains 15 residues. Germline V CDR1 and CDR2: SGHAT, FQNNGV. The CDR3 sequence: CASSCERAQGYEQYF. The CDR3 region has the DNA TGTGCCAGCAGCTGCGAGCGGGCGCAGGGCTACGAGCAGTACTTC.

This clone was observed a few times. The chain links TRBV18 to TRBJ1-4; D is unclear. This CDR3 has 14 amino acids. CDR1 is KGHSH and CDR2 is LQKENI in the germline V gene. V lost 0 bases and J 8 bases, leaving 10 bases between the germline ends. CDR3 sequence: CASSPPPGGEKLFF. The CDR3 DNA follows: TGTGCCAGCTCACCACCCCCTGGAGGGGAAAAACTGTTTTTT.

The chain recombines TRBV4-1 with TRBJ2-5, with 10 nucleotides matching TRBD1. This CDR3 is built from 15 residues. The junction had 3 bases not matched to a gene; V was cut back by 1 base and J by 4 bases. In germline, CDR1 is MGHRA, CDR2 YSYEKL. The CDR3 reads CASSQADRGPETQYF. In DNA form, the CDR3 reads TGCGCCAGCAGCCAAGCAGACAGGGGGCCAGAGACCCAGTACTTC.

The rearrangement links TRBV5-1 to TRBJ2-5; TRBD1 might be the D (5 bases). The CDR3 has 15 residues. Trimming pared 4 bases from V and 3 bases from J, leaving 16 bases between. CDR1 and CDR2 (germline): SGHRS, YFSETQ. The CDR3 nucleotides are TGCGCCAGCAGCCTACCCGGTGCAGGGAAAGAGACCCAGTACTTC. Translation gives CASSLPGAGKETQYF.

Written as DNA, the CDR3 is TGTGCCAGCAGTGATAATCCCTACGAGCAGTACTTC. Translated, it gives CASSDNPYEQYF. The chain couples TRBV6-1 to TRBJ2-7; D not certain. Germline loops: CDR1 MNHNS, CDR2 SASEGT. The CDR3 length is 12 residues. Trimming stripped 3 bases from V and 2 bases from J, with 5 bases between.

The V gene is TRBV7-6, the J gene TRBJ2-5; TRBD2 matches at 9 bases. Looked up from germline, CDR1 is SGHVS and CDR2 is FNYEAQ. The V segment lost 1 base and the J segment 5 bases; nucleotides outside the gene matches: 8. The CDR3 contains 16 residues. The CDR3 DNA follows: TGTGCCAGCAGCTTAGGGGCGGGGGGGCCTCGGGAGACCCAGTACTTC. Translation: CASSLGAGGPRETQYF.

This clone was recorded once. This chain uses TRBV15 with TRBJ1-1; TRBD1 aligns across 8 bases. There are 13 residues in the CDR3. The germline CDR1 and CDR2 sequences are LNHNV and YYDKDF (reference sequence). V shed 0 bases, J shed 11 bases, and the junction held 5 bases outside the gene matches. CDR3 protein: CATSRERTGLAFF. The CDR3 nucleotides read TGTGCCACCAGCAGAGAAAGGACAGGGCTGGCTTTCTTT.

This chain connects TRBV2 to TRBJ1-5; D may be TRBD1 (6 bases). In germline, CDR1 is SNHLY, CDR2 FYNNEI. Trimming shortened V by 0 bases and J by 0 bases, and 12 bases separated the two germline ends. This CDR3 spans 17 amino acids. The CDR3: CASSEAETGVSNQPQHF. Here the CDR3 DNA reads TGTGCCAGCAGTGAAGCAGAGACAGGCGTTAGCAATCAGCCCCAGCATTTT.

The CDR3 loop reads CASSPGLGRDKLFF. The CDR3, as DNA: TGTGCCAGCAGCCCAGGGCTTGGGAGGGACAAACTGTTTTTT. This chain connects TRBV11-2 to TRBJ1-4, with D possibly being TRBD1 (5 bases). The V end lost 5 bases, the J end lost 11 bases, and 18 bases lay between the germline ends. The CDR3 covers 14 residues. The germline gives CDR1 SGHAT, CDR2 FQNNGV.

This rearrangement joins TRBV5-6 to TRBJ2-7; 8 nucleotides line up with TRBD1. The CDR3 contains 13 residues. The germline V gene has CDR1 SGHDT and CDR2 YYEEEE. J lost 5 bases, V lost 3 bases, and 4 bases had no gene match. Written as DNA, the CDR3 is TGTGCCAGCAGCTGGACAGGGTTTAACGAGCAGTACTTC. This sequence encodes CASSWTGFNEQYF.

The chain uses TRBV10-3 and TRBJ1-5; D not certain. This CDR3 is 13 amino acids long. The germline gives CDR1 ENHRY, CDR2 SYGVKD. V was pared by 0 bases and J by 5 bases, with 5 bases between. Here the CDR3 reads CAISESSDQPQHF. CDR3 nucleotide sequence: TGTGCCATCAGTGAGTCTTCAGATCAGCCCCAGCATTTT.

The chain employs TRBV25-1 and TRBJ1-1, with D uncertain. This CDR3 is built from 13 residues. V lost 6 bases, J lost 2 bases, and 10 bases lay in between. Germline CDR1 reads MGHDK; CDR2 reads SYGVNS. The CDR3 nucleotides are TGTGCCAGCAGAGAGCGCCAAAACACTGAAGCTTTCTTT. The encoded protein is CASRERQNTEAFF.

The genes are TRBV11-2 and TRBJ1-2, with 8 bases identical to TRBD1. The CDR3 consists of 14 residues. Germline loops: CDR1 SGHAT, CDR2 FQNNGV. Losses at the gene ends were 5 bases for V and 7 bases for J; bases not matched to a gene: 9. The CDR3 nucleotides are TGTGCCAGCAGCGCCCGACAGGGGACCTCTGGCTACACCTTC. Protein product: CASSARQGTSGYTF.

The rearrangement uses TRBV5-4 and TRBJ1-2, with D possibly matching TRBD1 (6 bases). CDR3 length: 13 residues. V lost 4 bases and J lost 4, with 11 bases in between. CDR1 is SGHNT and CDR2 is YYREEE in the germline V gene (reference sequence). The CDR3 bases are TGTGCCAGCAGCGTGGGGGGCGGCTATGGCTACACCTTC. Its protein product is CASSVGGGYGYTF.